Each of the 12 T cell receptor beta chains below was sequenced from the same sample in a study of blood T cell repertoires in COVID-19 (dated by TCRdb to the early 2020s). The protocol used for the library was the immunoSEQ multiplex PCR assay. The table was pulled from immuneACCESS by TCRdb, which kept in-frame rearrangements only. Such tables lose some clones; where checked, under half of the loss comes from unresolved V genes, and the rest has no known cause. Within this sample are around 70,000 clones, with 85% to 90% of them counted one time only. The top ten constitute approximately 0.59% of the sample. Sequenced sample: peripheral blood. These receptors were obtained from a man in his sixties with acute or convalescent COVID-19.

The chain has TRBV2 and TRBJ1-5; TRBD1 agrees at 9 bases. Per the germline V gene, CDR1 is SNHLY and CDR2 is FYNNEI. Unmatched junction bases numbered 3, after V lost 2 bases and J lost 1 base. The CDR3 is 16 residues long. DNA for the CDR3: TGTGCCAGCAGTGAACCCGGGACAGGGAGCAATCAGCCCCAGCATTTT. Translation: CASSEPGTGSNQPQHF.

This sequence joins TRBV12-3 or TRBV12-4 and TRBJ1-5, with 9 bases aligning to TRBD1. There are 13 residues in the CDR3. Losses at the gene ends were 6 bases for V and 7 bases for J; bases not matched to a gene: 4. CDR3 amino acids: CASRRQGGQPQHF. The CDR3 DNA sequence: TGTGCCAGCAGAAGACAGGGGGGACAGCCCCAGCATTTT.

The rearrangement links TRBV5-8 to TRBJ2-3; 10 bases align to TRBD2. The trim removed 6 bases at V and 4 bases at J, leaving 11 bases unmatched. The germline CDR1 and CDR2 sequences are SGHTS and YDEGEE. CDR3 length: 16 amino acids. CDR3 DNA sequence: TGTGCCAGCAACTATGGCACTAGCGGGGTCGCAGATACGCAGTATTTT. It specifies CASNYGTSGVADTQYF.

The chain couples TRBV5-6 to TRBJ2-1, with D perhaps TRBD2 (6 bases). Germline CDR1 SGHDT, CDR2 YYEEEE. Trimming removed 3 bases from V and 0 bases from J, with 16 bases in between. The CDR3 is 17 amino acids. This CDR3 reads CASSSLSAGTSYNEQFF. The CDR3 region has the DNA TGTGCCAGCAGCTCCCTATCGGCGGGGACCTCCTACAATGAGCAGTTCTTC.

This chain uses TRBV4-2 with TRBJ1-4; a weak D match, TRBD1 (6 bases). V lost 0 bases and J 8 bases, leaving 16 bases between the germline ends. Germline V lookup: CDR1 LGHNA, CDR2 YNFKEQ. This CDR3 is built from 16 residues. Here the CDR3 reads CASSQDPEQGSEKLFF. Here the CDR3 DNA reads TGTGCCAGCAGCCAAGATCCGGAACAGGGTAGCGAAAAACTGTTTTTT.

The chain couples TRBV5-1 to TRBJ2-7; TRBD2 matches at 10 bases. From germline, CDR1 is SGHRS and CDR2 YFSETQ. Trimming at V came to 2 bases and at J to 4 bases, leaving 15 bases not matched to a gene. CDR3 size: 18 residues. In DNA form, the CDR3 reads TGCGCCAGCAGCTTCTCTAGCGGGAGTCAATTGGGAGGGTACGAGCAGTACTTC. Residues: CASSFSSGSQLGGYEQYF.

The CDR3 loop is CASSLDRLAGGDTDTQYF. In nucleotides, the CDR3 is TGTGCCAGCAGCTTAGATCGTCTAGCGGGGGGCGACACAGATACGCAGTATTTT. The chain joins TRBV11-2 to TRBJ2-3; 11 nucleotides line up with TRBD2. Trimming removed 0 bases from V and 2 bases from J; junction bases left unmatched: 7. Germline V lookup: CDR1 SGHAT, CDR2 FQNNGV. This CDR3 has 18 amino acids.

The CDR3 region is CASRAGLYNEQFF. CDR3 DNA: TGTGCCAGCAGAGCGGGACTGTACAATGAGCAGTTCTTC. V is TRBV6-5 and J is TRBJ2-1; 7 positions match TRBD2. The CDR3 contains 13 residues. Per germline, CDR1 MNHEY and CDR2 SVGAGI. V shed 6 bases, J shed 4 bases, and the junction held 3 bases outside the gene matches.

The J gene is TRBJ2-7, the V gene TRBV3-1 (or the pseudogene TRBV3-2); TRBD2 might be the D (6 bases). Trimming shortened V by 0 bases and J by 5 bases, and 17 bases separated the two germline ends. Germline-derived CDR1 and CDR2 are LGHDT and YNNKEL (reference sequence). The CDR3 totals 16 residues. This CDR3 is CASSQEPGVGRHEQYF. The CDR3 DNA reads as TGTGCCAGCAGCCAAGAGCCGGGGGTGGGGAGGCACGAGCAGTACTTC.

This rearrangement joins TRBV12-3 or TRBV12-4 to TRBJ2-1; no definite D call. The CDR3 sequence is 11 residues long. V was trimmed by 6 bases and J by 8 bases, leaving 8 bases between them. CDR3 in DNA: TGTGCCAGCAGATGGAGCTATGAGCAGTTCTTC. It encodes CASRWSYEQFF.

The CDR3 DNA reads TGTGCTAGTGGTTTGGGGACTAGCGGGGCCTACGAGCAGTACTTC. This encodes CASGLGTSGAYEQYF. The chain uses TRBV12-5 and TRBJ2-7, with TRBD2 identical over 12 bases. This CDR3 has 15 amino acids. Germline trimming cut 1 base from V and 2 bases from J; bases unmatched to any gene: 0. CDR1 and CDR2 from the germline V gene are LGHNT and FRNRAP.

The CDR3 bases are TGTGCCAGCAGTGAAATGATAGGGAGGGTCTCCTACGAGCAGTACTTC. This gives the protein CASSEMIGRVSYEQYF. The chain combines TRBV6-1 with TRBJ2-7; the match to TRBD2 covers 7 bases. This CDR3 comprises 16 residues. The ends lost 2 bases at V and 0 bases at J; junction bases unmatched: 7. Germline CDR1 reads MNHNS; CDR2 reads SASEGT.